This is a list of T cell receptor beta chains from one sample in a study of identical twins. TCRdb re-analysed the 5' RACE reads in MiXCR, keeping a single row per CDR3 protein. Found here are about 890,000 distinct CDR3 sequences, around 12% of them singletons; the top ten hold around 1.5%. This sample also belongs to another study, concerning yellow fever vaccine responses in identical twins.

Sequenced material: PBMCs. Receptors originate from a woman aged 18-29 years in good health. CDR3s leave out the opening cysteine and the closing phenylalanine or tryptophan.

v_gene,CDR3aa
TRBV10-2,AGGQGRIHNEQF
TRBV27,ASSLSRQGFETQY
TRBV9,ASSVDPGADTQY
TRBV29-1,SVEFGLGSTEAF
TRBV12-3/TRBV12-4,ASSLGYTAF
TRBV5-6,ASSSTGTQTQY
TRBV3-1,ASSQDVGGGTQY
TRBV29-1,SVEDLDYTRSSYNEQF
TRBV25-1,ASSEFGQDTQY
TRBV5-1,ASSSGLAGGSFFNEQF
TRBV6-1,ASRSGQGRNEQF
TRBV12-3/TRBV12-4,ASSPPGRGFYNEQF
TRBV5-1,ASSPWTSGRDEQY
TRBV6-2/TRBV6-3,ASSRETGLYNEQF
TRBV5-1,ASSLSPAGETQY
TRBV6-7,AFSLSSWVRTKNNEQF
TRBV20-1,SARAGPRGTEAF
TRBV5-1,ASSAGDREINEQF
TRBV14,ASSPRTSGRVNEQF
TRBV7-7,ASSFRGDPGTHTEAF
TRBV11-3,ASSSSSGAPNEQF
TRBV12-3/TRBV12-4,ASSSGVMTNEKLF
TRBV7-2,ASSFMGFDEQF